This T cell receptor (beta chain) was sequenced during a study of CD8 T cells in ankylosing spondylitis. Germline CDR1 and CDR2: KGHSH and LQKENI. Trimming shortened V by 5 bases and J by 0 bases, and 16 bases separated the two germline ends. The CDR3 runs 17 residues. Quantitative barcoded 5'-RACE was used to prepare TCR beta libraries. TCRdb reprocessed the 5' RACE reads with MiXCR, giving one entry per CDR3 protein. The data contain some 140,000 distinct CDR3 sequences, 7.5% to 9.5% of them singletons. General observations from the study: Clones linked with disease were CD8+ and fairly uncommon in the peripheral blood. Reported data indicate significant enrichment of disease-linked clones within matched ankylosing spondylitis synovial fluid.

This clonotype has ten or more counts. Its antigen is unknown. This chain links TRBV18 with TRBJ2-2, with D possibly matching TRBD1 (5 bases). This sequence was found in a male donor with ankylosing spondylitis. The specimen sequenced was synovial fluid, either unsorted or a sorted T cell fraction (not recorded which). In DNA, the CDR3 is TGTGCCAGCTCAACCTTACGTAGGGGTACGAACACCGGGGAGCTGTTTTTT. Its protein is CASSTLRRGTNTGELFF.